This T cell receptor beta chain appears in the sequencing data of a study of metastatic and nonmetastatic thyroid tumors. This clone has only a few counts. The antigen remains undetermined. Deletions cut 10 bases from V and 6 bases from J, with 19 bases between. Germline V gene data show CDR1 as MNHNS and CDR2 as SASEGT. The CDR3 has 14 residues. MiXCR reprocessed the PCR reads for TCRdb. The sample records about 23,000 clones, approximately 30% being singletons. Study-wide findings and caveats: It was reportedly found that TCR beta diversity was significantly higher in malignant thyroid tumors than in benign nodules, a difference seen in both blood and tumor samples.

No treatment of any kind had been given to any patient before thyroid surgery. The sequence came from a female donor with papillary thyroid cancer or a benign thyroid nodule (not recorded which). Some clones in this sample may be carry-over from other donors' samples. The genes are TRBV6-1 and TRBJ1-5; D perhaps matches TRBD1 (6 bases). The sequenced material came from tumor tissue. CDR3 DNA sequence: TGTGCCATCATAGGGGGGAGCCTAGGTCAGCCCCAGCATTTT. This translates into CAIIGGSLGQPQHF.